This TCR beta chain was captured in a study of cytomegalovirus exposure and HLA in healthy donors. Study details: There were 90 million to 140 million unique TCR beta sequences, drawn from about 179 million T cells, in an earlier analysis.

General study results and limits: Among TCR sequences, most were rare, though some public TCRs appeared in many donors.

This CDR3 has 15 amino acids. The V segment lost 7 bases and the J segment 7 bases; nucleotides outside the gene matches: 12. Per germline, CDR1 SGHRS and CDR2 YFSETQ. Vbeta (60) and Jbeta (13) primers were used in the PCR. Some clones are missing from TCRdb's copy, which holds only in-frame ones; the method was immunoSEQ multiplex PCR. The repertoire consists of approximately 150,000 clones, with over 60% occurring once and the leading ten covering roughly 2.1%. This clone has a handful of counts. Its antigen is not identified. This clonotype originated in a middle-aged man in good health and CMV-seronegative. Input material: PBMCs. V gene TRBV5-1 combines with J gene TRBJ2-1, with 9 bases identical to TRBD1. The chain's CDR3 is CASATPGTGQNEQFF. The CDR3 DNA follows: TGCGCCAGCGCAACTCCTGGGACAGGGCAGAATGAGCAGTTCTTC.